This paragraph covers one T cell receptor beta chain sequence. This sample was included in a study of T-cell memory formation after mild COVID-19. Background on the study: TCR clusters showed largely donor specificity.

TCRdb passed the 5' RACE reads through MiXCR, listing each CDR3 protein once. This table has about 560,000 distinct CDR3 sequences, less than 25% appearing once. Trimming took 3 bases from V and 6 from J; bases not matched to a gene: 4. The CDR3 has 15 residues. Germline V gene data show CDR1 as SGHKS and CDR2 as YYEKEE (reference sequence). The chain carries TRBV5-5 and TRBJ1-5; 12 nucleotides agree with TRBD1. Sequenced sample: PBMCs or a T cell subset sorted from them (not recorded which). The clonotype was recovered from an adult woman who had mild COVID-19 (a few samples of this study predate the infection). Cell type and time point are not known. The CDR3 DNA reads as TGTGCCAGCAGCTGGGACAGGGGGCGAGGTCAGCCCCAGCATTTT. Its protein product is CASSWDRGRGQPQHF.